This T cell receptor (beta chain) stems from a study of human T cells and chemical hapten exposure. There are many counts of this clonotype. TCRdb reprocessed the RACE reads with MiXCR, giving one entry per CDR3 protein. Counted here are approximately 400,000 distinct CDR3 sequences, roughly 5% occurring once; the ten biggest clones make up just over 2.5%. This CDR3 has 14 amino acids. Germline CDR1 reads SGHNT; CDR2 reads YYREEE (reference sequence). V lost 3 bases and J 5 bases, leaving 11 bases between the germline ends. The sample's time point: pre-sensitization, week 0. The treatment was: therapeutic diphenylcyclopropenone sensitization with weekly scalp DPC.

J is TRBJ2-2 and V is TRBV5-4; D unresolved. The TCR sequence derives from a woman aged 45 to 65 with alopecia areata. Some clones in this sample may be carry-over from other donors' samples. The source was whole blood, collected in connection with sensitization to the hapten diphenylcyclopropenone (DPC). The CDR3 is CASSSPDGTGELFF. DNA for the CDR3: TGTGCCAGCAGCTCCCCCGACGGGACCGGGGAGCTGTTTTTT.